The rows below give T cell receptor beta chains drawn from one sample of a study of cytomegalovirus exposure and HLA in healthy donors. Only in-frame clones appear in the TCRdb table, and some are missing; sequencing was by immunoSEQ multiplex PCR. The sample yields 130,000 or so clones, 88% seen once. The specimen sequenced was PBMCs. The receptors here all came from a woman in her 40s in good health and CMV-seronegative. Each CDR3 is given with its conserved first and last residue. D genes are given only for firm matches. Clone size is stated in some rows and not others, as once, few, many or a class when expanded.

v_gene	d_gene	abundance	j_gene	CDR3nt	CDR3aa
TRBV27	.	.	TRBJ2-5	TGTGCCAGCAGTTCCCTGGACTACCAAGAGACCCAGTACTTC	CASSSLDYQETQYF
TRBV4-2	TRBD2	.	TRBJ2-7	TGTGCCAGCAGCCACCGACTAGCGGACTACGAGCAGTACTTC	CASSHRLADYEQYF
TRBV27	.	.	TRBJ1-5	TGTGCCAGCAGTAGGTGGGGCGGGGCTGTTCAGCCCCAGCATTTT	CASSRWGGAVQPQHF
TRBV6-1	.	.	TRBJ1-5	TGTGCCAGCGGAGAACAGGGCGAGTATCAGCCCCAGCATTTT	CASGEQGEYQPQHF
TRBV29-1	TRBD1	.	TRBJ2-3	TGCAGCGTTACACGACAGGGGGCGAGCACAGATACGCAGTATTTT	CSVTRQGASTDTQYF
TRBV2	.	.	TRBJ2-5	TGTGCCAGCAGGTACTCCGGGGAGACCCAGTACTTC	CASRYSGETQYF
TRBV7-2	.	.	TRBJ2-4	TGTGCCAGCACCTCTCCGCAGGCCAAAAACATTCAGTACTTC	CASTSPQAKNIQYF
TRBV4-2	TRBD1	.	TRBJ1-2	TGTGCCAGCGCAACGAGGGACAGCCCTAACTATGGCTACACCTTC	CASATRDSPNYGYTF
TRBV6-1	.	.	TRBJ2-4	TGTGCCAGCAGGCCCCTGGACTCTATGGGCATTCAGTACTTC	CASRPLDSMGIQYF
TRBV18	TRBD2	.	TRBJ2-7	TGTGCCAGCTCACCAGCAGCGGGAGTGTACGAGCAGTACTTC	CASSPAAGVYEQYF
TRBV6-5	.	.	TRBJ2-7	TGTGCCAGCAGGCCCGGGGCTAGCGAAGCGTACGAGCAGTACTTC	CASRPGASEAYEQYF
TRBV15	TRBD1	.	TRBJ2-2	TGTGCCACCAGCCAGGGGGCAACCGGGGAGCTGTTTTTT	CATSQGATGELFF
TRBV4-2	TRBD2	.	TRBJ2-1	TGTGCCAGCAGCCGCGGGACTAACCGGGGCAATGAGCAGTTCTTC	CASSRGTNRGNEQFF
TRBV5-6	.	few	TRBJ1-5	TGTGCCAGCAGCTTGGATGGGCAGGGTAATCAGCCCCAGCATTTT	CASSLDGQGNQPQHF
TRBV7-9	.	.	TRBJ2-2	TGTTCCAGCAGCCTTCGTAGCTCCGGGGAGCTGTTTTTT	CSSSLRSSGELFF
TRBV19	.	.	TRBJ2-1	TGTGCCAGTGCGGGCGGGGAGTCCTACAATGAGCAGTTCTTC	CASAGGESYNEQFF
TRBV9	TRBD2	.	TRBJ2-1	TGTGCCAGCAGCCCCGGGGACTATCCGCGGGAGCGTGAGCAGTTCTTC	CASSPGDYPREREQFF
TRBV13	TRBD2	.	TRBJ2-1	TGTGCCAGCAGCCCCCGGACTAGCGGGAGGGCCCTCGGGAGGTATGAGCAGTTCTTC	CASSPRTSGRALGRYEQFF
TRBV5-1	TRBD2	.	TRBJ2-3	TGCGCCAGCAGCCCCGGGACTAGCTCAGATACGCAGTATTTT	CASSPGTSSDTQYF
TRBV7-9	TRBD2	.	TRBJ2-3	TGTGCCAGCAGCTTTCTAGCGGGAGGGCCCGTCACAGATACGCAGTATTTT	CASSFLAGGPVTDTQYF
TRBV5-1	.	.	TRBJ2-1	TGCGCCAGCAGCTTCCAGCGAACATACAATGAGCAGTTCTTC	CASSFQRTYNEQFF
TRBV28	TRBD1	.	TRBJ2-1	TGTGCCAGCAGTTTCCCCGCCGGACAGGGGTGGTACAATGAGCAGTTCTTC	CASSFPAGQGWYNEQFF
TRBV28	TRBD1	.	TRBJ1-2	TGTGCCAGCCGAACCTACAGGGGGAGCTATGGCTACACCTTC	CASRTYRGSYGYTF
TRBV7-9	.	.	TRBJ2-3	TGTGCCAGCAGCGGACTAATGCCAGATACGCAGTATTTT	CASSGLMPDTQYF
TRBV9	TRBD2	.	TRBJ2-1	TGTGCCAGCAGCCCCGTAGCGGGAGAACTCTTCAATGAGCAGTTCTTC	CASSPVAGELFNEQFF
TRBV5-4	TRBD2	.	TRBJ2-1	TGTGCCAGCAGCTTGGCAGGGGCTAGCGGGATCAATGAGCAGTTCTTC	CASSLAGASGINEQFF
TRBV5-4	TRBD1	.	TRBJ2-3	TGTGCCAGCAGTCGCGCGGACAGGACCACAGATACGCAGTATTTT	CASSRADRTTDTQYF
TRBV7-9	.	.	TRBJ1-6	TGTGCCAGCAGCTTGCAGGAAGACTCACCCCTCCACTTT	CASSLQEDSPLHF
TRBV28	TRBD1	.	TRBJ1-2	TGTGCCAGCAGTCAAATTACCGGGACAGCCAACTATGGCTACACCTTC	CASSQITGTANYGYTF
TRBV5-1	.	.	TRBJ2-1	TGCGCCAGCAGCTTGGAGGGGATCTCTAGCTCCTACAATGAGCAGTTCTTC	CASSLEGISSSYNEQFF
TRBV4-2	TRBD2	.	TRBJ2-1	TGTGCCAGCAGCCAAAACCTACTAGCGGGAGGGTACAATGAGCAGTTCTTC	CASSQNLLAGGYNEQFF
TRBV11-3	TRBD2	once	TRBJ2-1	TGTGCCAGCAGCTCGGGGACTAGCGGTTCCTACAATGAGCAGTTCTTC	CASSSGTSGSYNEQFF
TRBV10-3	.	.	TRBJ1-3	TGTGCCATCAGTGAAGACAGGACGTTCTCTGGAAACACCATATATTTT	CAISEDRTFSGNTIYF
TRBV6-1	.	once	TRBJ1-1	TGTGCCAGCAGAAAACCGACAGGAAGCACTGAAGCTTTCTTT	CASRKPTGSTEAFF
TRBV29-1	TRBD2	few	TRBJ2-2	TGCAGCGCCGAAGGGCCTAGCGGGAGGTCCACCGGGGAGCTGTTTTTT	CSAEGPSGRSTGELFF
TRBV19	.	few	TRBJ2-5	TGTGCCTCACGGCAAGCGTCACAAGAGACCCAGTACTTC	CASRQASQETQYF
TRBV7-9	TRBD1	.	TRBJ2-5	TGTTCCAGCAGCTTAGGGGACAGGGGGGCCCAAGAGACCCAGTACTTC	CSSSLGDRGAQETQYF
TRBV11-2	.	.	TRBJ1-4	TGTGCCAGCACCAGCCTTAGTACGGGAACCCAACTGTTTTTT	CASTSLSTGTQLFF
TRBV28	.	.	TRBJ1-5	TGTGCCAGCAACCCACTTTACGGTCAGCCCCAGCATTTT	CASNPLYGQPQHF
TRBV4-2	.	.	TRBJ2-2	TGTGCCAGCAGCCAAGTTGGCCCCACAGAGGGCACCGGGGAGCTGTTTTTT	CASSQVGPTEGTGELFF
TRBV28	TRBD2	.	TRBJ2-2	TGTGCCAGCAGTTTTAGCGGGAGAAGAGACGGGGAGCTGTTTTTT	CASSFSGRRDGELFF
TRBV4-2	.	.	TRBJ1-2	TGTGCCAGCAGCCAAGATGGGAGTCGATCCTATGGCTACACCTTC	CASSQDGSRSYGYTF
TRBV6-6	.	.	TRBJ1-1	TGTGCCAGCAGTTATGAGGGCCGTCGAGCTTTCTTT	CASSYEGRRAFF
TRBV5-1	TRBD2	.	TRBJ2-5	TGCGCCAGCAGCTTGGGCGTCCTGGGGGGGGAGGAGACCCAGTACTTC	CASSLGVLGGEETQYF
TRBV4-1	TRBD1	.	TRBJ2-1	TGCGCCAGCAGCCAAGACAATCCGGGACAGGGCTGGGTTCGCAATGAGCAGTTCTTC	CASSQDNPGQGWVRNEQFF